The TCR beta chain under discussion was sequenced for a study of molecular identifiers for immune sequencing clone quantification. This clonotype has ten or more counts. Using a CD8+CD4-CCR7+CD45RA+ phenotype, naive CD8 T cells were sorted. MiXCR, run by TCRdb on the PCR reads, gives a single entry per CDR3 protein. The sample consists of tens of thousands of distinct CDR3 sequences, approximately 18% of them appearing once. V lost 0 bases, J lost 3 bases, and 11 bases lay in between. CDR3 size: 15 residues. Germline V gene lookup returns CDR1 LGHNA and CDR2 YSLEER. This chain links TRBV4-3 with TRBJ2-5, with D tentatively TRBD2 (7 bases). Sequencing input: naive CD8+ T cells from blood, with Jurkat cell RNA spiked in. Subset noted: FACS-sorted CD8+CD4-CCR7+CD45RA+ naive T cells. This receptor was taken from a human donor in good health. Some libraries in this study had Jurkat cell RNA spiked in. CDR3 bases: TGCGCCAGCAGCCAAGATCTAGGGGGGGAAGAGACCCAGTACTTC. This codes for CASSQDLGGEETQYF.